The 6 T cell receptor beta chains given below trace back to one sample, sequenced in a study of circulating and synovial CD4+ cells in juvenile arthritis. Sequencing used immunoSEQ multiplex PCR; TCRdb keeps in-frame clones, though not all of them. The repertoire holds approximately 16,000 clones, under 95% seen once, with roughly 0.75% in the top ten. Sequenced material: CD4+ T cells from blood. All receptors come from a human donor with juvenile idiopathic arthritis.

Regarding this clone: One junction end does not reproduce the germline sequence, and a read error may be involved. Other DNA sequences in the same sample also yield this CDR3. The chain recombines TRBV4-1 with TRBJ1-6; D is unresolved. The CDR3 is 12 amino acids. Germline V gene lookup returns CDR1 MGHRA and CDR2 YSYEKL. The CDR3 reads CASSQENSPLHF. CDR3 DNA sequence: TGCGCCAGCAGCCAGGAGAATTCCCCCCTCCACTTT.

The chain employs TRBV7-9 and TRBJ1-1; a possible D gene is TRBD1 (5 bases). V was shortened by 1 base and J by 6 bases, with 18 bases between the two germline ends. The germline gives CDR1 SEHNR, CDR2 FQNEAQ (reference sequence). CDR3 length: 16 residues. The CDR3 bases are TGTGCCAGCAGCTTAGGGGTGGGGGGTGCCTCCGCTGAAGCTTTCTTT. Encoded protein: CASSLGVGGASAEAFF.

The chain recombines TRBV4-3 with TRBJ2-2; D gene ambiguous. Trimming pared 3 bases from V and 1 base from J, leaving 6 bases between. CDR3 length: 14 residues. CDR1 and CDR2 from the germline V gene are LGHNA and YSLEER. CDR3 DNA: TGCGCCAGCAGCCAGAACTTGAACACCGGGGAGCTGTTTTTT. Its translation is CASSQNLNTGELFF.

This chain links TRBV23-1 with TRBJ2-5; D is unresolved. TRBV23-1 is identified as an open reading frame with a role that is uncertain. With 4 bases removed from V and 0 bases from J, the gap between germline ends came to 9 bases. This CDR3 is 14 amino acids long. The CDR3 bases are TGCGCCAGCAGTCGATTACTGAACCAAGAGACCCAGTACTTC. Encoded protein: CASSRLLNQETQYF.

V is TRBV20-1 and J is TRBJ2-7; TRBD1 matches 8 bases. V was clipped by 4 bases and J by 5 bases; unmatched bases: 1. The CDR3 is 11 amino acids. Germline assignment: CDR1 DFQATT and CDR2 SNEGSKA (reference sequence). CDR3 in amino acids: CSAIQGDEQYF. In nucleotides, the CDR3 is TGCAGTGCTATACAGGGGGACGAGCAGTACTTC.

V is TRBV7-2 and J is TRBJ1-3, with 8 nucleotides matching TRBD1. Per germline, CDR1 SGHTA and CDR2 FQGNSA. The CDR3 spans 16 residues. V lost 2 bases and J lost 0; bases outside the gene matches: 3. DNA for the CDR3: TGTGCCAGCAGCTTAATCAGGGGGCCCTCTGGAAACACCATATATTTT. This sequence encodes CASSLIRGPSGNTIYF. Drawing the rest from reference TRBV7-2 and TRBJ1-3, the complete variable domain is GAGVSQSPSNKVTEKGKDVELRCDPISGHTALYWYRQSLGQGLEFLIYFQGNSAPDKSGLPSDRFSAERTGGSVSTLTIQRTQQEDSAVYLCASSLIRGPSGNTIYFGEGSWLTVV.